Below are 6 T cell receptor beta chains sequenced from a single sample in a study of beta chain features in type 1 diabetes. The entirety of the isolated RNA underwent reverse transcription, so expressed TCRB transcripts were sequenced. TCRdb's copy holds only in-frame clones and misses some; the assay was immunoSEQ multiplex PCR. The table has under 200,000 clones, roughly 9% seen once; the top ten hold under 2.5%. The sequencing input was central memory CD4+ T cells from blood. The source of these receptors is a woman between 18 and 29 years old in good health.

This clone was observed a few times. The gene calls are TRBV7-2 and TRBJ2-7; 10 nucleotides match TRBD2. Trimming removed 3 bases from V and 0 bases from J; junction bases left unmatched: 2. Germline lookup yields CDR1 SGHTA and CDR2 FQGNSA. This CDR3 spans 15 amino acids. The CDR3 here is CASSLTSGLSYEQYF. The CDR3 DNA is TGTGCCAGCAGCTTGACTAGCGGGCTCTCCTACGAGCAGTACTTC.

This rearrangement joins TRBV2 to TRBJ2-2, with 7 nucleotides matching TRBD1. The CDR3 is made up of 12 amino acids. Germline CDR1 and CDR2: SNHLY and FYNNEI. V lost 6 bases to trimming and J lost 7 bases; unmatched junction nucleotides: 2. In DNA form, the CDR3 reads TGTGCCAGCAGGGGGACAGTCGGGGAGCTGTTTTTT. It yields the protein CASRGTVGELFF.

This chain uses TRBV6-1 with TRBJ1-2, with 10 bases aligning to TRBD1. Looked up from germline, CDR1 is MNHNS and CDR2 is SASEGT. The CDR3 is made up of 16 amino acids. J gave up 8 bases and V 3 bases, and 12 bases lay outside the gene matches. As DNA, the CDR3 is TGTGCCAGCAGTGATTTCCGCCGTGGGACAGGGGACGGCTACACCTTC. It specifies CASSDFRRGTGDGYTF.

This clone was recorded a few times. This chain uses TRBV16 with TRBJ1-4; tentatively, D is TRBD1 (5 bases). Trimming cost V 4 bases and J 0 bases, with 9 bases left between them. The CDR3 is 15 residues long. Germline loops: CDR1 KGHSY, CDR2 FQNENV. CDR3 loop: CASSPRQSTNEKLFF. In nucleotides, the CDR3 is TGTGCCAGCAGCCCGAGACAGTCAACTAATGAAAAACTGTTTTTT.

This clone was observed a few times. The J gene is TRBJ2-5, the V gene TRBV29-1; D ambiguous. This CDR3 is 13 amino acids long. Germline V CDR1 and CDR2: SQVTM, ANQGSEA. V lost 1 base and J 2 bases, leaving 8 bases between the germline ends. In nucleotides, the CDR3 is TGCAGCGTTGAAGTCCCACTTCAAGAGACCCAGTACTTC. Translated: CSVEVPLQETQYF.

There are a few counts of this clone. V usage is TRBV9 and J usage is TRBJ1-1; D is perhaps TRBD1 (6 bases). Trimming took off 3 bases at V and 1 base at J, with 16 bases between the two ends. This CDR3 contains 16 residues. Germline assignment: CDR1 SGDLS and CDR2 YYNGEE. The CDR3 nucleotides read TGTGCCAGCAGCGAGGAGGGGGGGATTAAGAACACTGAAGCTTTCTTT. It yields the protein CASSEEGGIKNTEAFF. Using reference TRBV9 and TRBJ1-1 for the parts outside the CDR3, the full variable domain is DSGVTQTPKHLITATGQRVTLRCSPRSGDLSVYWYQQSLDQGLQFLIQYYNGEERAKGNILERFSAQQFPDLHSELNLSSLELGDSALYFCASSEEGGIKNTEAFFGQGTRLTVV.